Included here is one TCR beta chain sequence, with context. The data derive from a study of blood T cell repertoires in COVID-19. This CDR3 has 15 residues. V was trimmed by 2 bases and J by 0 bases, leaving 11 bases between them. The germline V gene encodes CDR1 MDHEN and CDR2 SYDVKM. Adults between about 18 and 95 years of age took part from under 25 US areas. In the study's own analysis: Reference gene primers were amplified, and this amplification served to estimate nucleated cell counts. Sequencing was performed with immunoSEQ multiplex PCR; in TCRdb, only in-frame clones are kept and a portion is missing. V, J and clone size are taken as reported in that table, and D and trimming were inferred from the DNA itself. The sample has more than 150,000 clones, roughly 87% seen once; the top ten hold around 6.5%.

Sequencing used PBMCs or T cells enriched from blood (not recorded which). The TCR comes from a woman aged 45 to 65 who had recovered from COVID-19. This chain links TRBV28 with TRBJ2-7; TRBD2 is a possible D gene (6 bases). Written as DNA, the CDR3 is TGTGCCAGCAGTTTAGGGCGGGGTTACTCCTACGAGCAGTACTTC. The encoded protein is CASSLGRGYSYEQYF. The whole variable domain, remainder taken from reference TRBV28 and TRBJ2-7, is DVKVTQSSRYLVKRTGEKVFLECVQDMDHENMFWYRQDPGLGLRLIYFSYDVKMKEKGDIPEGYSVSREKKERFSLILESASTNQTSMYLCASSLGRGYSYEQYFGPGTRLTVT.